These 23 T cell receptor beta chains originate from one sample sequenced in a study of early T cells in non-severe SARS-CoV-2 infection. TCRdb re-analysed the 5' RACE reads in MiXCR, keeping a single row per CDR3 protein. The sample records about 64,000 distinct CDR3 sequences, less than 5.5% being singletons. Sequenced: whole blood. The source of these receptors is an adult who was a healthcare worker with PCR-confirmed SARS-CoV-2 infection or an uninfected control (not recorded which).

This chain links TRBV20-1 with TRBJ1-2; D not resolved. V gave up 4 bases and J gave up 4 bases, with 4 bases separating them. Germline assignment: CDR1 DFQATT and CDR2 SNEGSKA (reference sequence). The CDR3 sequence is 10 residues long. CDR3 region: CSANLYGYTF. CDR3 in DNA: TGCAGTGCTAACCTCTATGGCTACACCTTC.

Ten or more counts support this clonotype. The rearrangement joins TRBV4-1 to TRBJ2-7; 10 bases match TRBD2. The CDR3 extends over 16 amino acids. After removal of 5 bases from V and 1 base from J, the junction contained 8 bases not matched to a gene. The germline gives CDR1 MGHRA, CDR2 YSYEKL. The CDR3 DNA follows: TGCGCCAGCAGCGAAACCGGGACTAGCGCATCCTACGAGCAGTACTTC. Its translation is CASSETGTSASYEQYF.

This clonotype has ten or more counts. This chain uses TRBV12-3 or TRBV12-4 with TRBJ1-3; the D is unclear. The CDR3 has 14 residues. V shed 1 base and J shed 6 bases, with 10 bases lying between them. CDR3 loop: CASSLGSTENTIYF. The DNA for the CDR3 is TGTGCCAGCAGTTTAGGGTCCACTGAAAACACCATATATTTT.

This clonotype has a handful of counts. V is TRBV7-2 and J is TRBJ2-3; D is uncertain. Germline lookup yields CDR1 SGHTA and CDR2 FQGNSA. This CDR3 region has 15 residues. V lost 4 bases and J lost 2, with 13 bases in between. CDR3 DNA sequence: TGTGCCAGCAGCTCGGCACTGGGGAACACAGATACGCAGTATTTT. Protein sequence: CASSSALGNTDTQYF. Full variable domain (missing parts from reference TRBV7-2 and TRBJ2-3): GAGVSQSPSNKVTEKGKDVELRCDPISGHTALYWYRQSLGQGLEFLIYFQGNSAPDKSGLPSDRFSAERTGGSVSTLTIQRTQQEDSAVYLCASSSALGNTDTQYFGPGTRLTVL.

The table lists this clonotype with a few counts. The CDR3: CASENRALQETQYF. The CDR3 coding sequence is TGTGCCAGCGAGAACAGGGCTCTTCAAGAGACCCAGTACTTC. V gene TRBV6-1 combines with J gene TRBJ2-5, with D possibly matching TRBD1 (6 bases). CDR1 and CDR2 from the germline V gene are MNHNS and SASEGT. Trimming pared 8 bases from V and 2 bases from J, leaving 15 bases between. The CDR3 is made up of 14 amino acids.

The table lists this clonotype with a few counts. V usage is TRBV20-1 and J usage is TRBJ2-1; 16 bases map to TRBD2. CDR3 length equals 19 residues. V gave up 5 bases and J gave up 2 bases; unmatched junction bases: 12. Germline CDR1 reads DFQATT; CDR2 reads SNEGSKA (reference sequence). CDR3 protein: CSAPARGTSGRDPYNEQFF. CDR3 in DNA: TGCAGTGCTCCCGCGAGAGGGACTAGCGGGAGGGATCCCTACAATGAGCAGTTCTTC.

In this sample, this clonotype turned up many times. Here the CDR3 DNA reads TGTGCCAGCAGCCCGACCCAGACAGGGAGACACACTGAAGCTTTCTTT. This sequence encodes CASSPTQTGRHTEAFF. This chain connects TRBV7-9 to TRBJ1-1; TRBD1 aligns across 7 bases. This CDR3 has 16 amino acids. Germline CDR1 and CDR2: SEHNR and FQNEAQ (reference sequence). Trimming took 5 bases from V and 3 from J; bases not matched to a gene: 12. The full variable domain, with the rest looked up from reference TRBV7-9 and TRBJ1-1, is DTGVSQNPRHKITKRGQNVTFRCDPISEHNRLYWYRQTLGQGPEFLTYFQNEAQLEKSRLLSDRFSAERPKGSFSTLEIQRTEQGDSAMYLCASSPTQTGRHTEAFFGQGTRLTVV.

This clonotype occurred many times. The gene calls are TRBV7-3 and TRBJ2-6; D perhaps matches TRBD1 (6 bases). The V gene lost 4 bases and the J gene lost 0 bases, with 19 bases spanning the gap. Germline V CDR1 and CDR2: SGHTA, FQGTGA. CDR3 size: 19 residues. CDR3 sequence reads: CASSSPPGTNPSGANVLTF. CDR3 nucleotides: TGTGCCAGCAGCTCTCCCCCCGGGACAAACCCCTCTGGGGCCAACGTCCTGACTTTC. Based on the CDR3 plus reference TRBV7-3 and TRBJ2-6, the full variable domain is GAGVSQTPSNKVTEKGKYVELRCDPISGHTALYWYRQSLGQGPEFLIYFQGTGAADDSGLPNDRFFAVRPEGSVSTLKIQRTERGDSAVYLCASSSPPGTNPSGANVLTFGAGSRLTVL.

This clonotype has ten or more counts. V gene TRBV7-6 combines with J gene TRBJ2-3; 10 positions agree with TRBD2. CDR1 is SGHVS and CDR2 is FNYEAQ in the germline V gene. The trim removed 1 base at V and 5 bases at J, leaving 6 bases unmatched. The CDR3 covers 16 residues. Written as DNA, the CDR3 is TGTGCCAGCAGCTTAGGAGTTAGCGGGAGGAAAGATACGCAGTATTTT. It translates to CASSLGVSGRKDTQYF.

This clonotype was counted ten times or more. Germline is not matched at one junction end, which may reflect a read error. The CDR3, as DNA: TGTGCCAGCAGAAGGACGGATTCCACTGAAGTTTTCTTT. As protein: CASRRTDSTEVFF. The chain joins TRBV6-1 to TRBJ1-1; D remains unclear. Per the germline V gene, CDR1 is MNHNS and CDR2 is SASEGT. The CDR3 spans 13 residues.

The V call is TRBV7-8, the J call TRBJ1-6; D not resolved. The CDR3 is made up of 14 amino acids. Germline values: CDR1 SGHVS, CDR2 FQNEAQ. Trimming took 3 bases from V and 7 from J, leaving 10 bases between them. The CDR3 nucleotides read TGTGCCAGCAGCTTGAGTCAGCCCAATTCACCCCTCCACTTT. This encodes CASSLSQPNSPLHF.

This clonotype turned up a few times. The chain uses TRBV5-1 and TRBJ1-6, with TRBD1 identical over 7 bases. The CDR3 is 16 residues long. The germline V gene has CDR1 SGHRS and CDR2 YFSETQ. Trimming took 0 bases from V and 9 from J; bases not matched to a gene: 9. In DNA form, the CDR3 reads TGCGCCAGCAGCTTGGGACAGGGAAAGTCAGGTTCACCCCTCCACTTT. It is translated as CASSLGQGKSGSPLHF.

This clonotype was detected only a few times. The V and J genes are TRBV19 and TRBJ1-2, with 9 bases matching TRBD1. The CDR3 covers 19 residues. Germline-derived CDR1 and CDR2 are LNHDA and SQIVND (reference sequence). Trimming at V came to 7 bases and at J to 4 bases, leaving 22 bases not matched to a gene. The chain's CDR3 is CASMPFLPGQGTAGYGYTF. The CDR3 bases are TGTGCCAGTATGCCCTTTCTCCCGGGACAGGGCACCGCTGGCTATGGCTACACCTTC. Variable domain in full (rest from reference TRBV19 and TRBJ1-2): DGGITQSPKYLFRKEGQNVTLSCEQNLNHDAMYWYRQDPGQGLRLIYYSQIVNDFQKGDIAEGYSVSREKKESFPLTVTSAQKNPTAFYLCASMPFLPGQGTAGYGYTFGSGTRLTVV.

The sample holds a few counts of this clonotype. The rearrangement links TRBV29-1 to TRBJ1-5; a possible D gene is TRBD1 (6 bases). There are 12 residues in the CDR3. Germline V gene data show CDR1 as SQVTM and CDR2 as ANQGSEA. With 7 bases removed from V and 4 bases from J, the gap between germline ends came to 11 bases. DNA of the CDR3: TGCAGCGCCTTACAGGGAAATCAGCCCCAGCATTTT. Translated, it gives CSALQGNQPQHF.

The chain employs TRBV7-3 and TRBJ2-1; maybe TRBD1 (5 bases). This CDR3 contains 14 residues. Germline CDR1 is SGHTA and CDR2 is FQGTGA. Trimming removed 5 bases from V and 4 bases from J, with 12 bases in between. CDR3 in DNA: TGTGCCAGCAGCCTCCAAAGGGGATACAATGAGCAGTTCTTC. Residues: CASSLQRGYNEQFF.

The rearrangement uses TRBV25-1 and TRBJ2-7, with D unclear. This CDR3 region has 11 residues. From germline, CDR1 is MGHDK and CDR2 SYGVNS. Deletions cut 2 bases from V and 10 bases from J, with 9 bases between. The CDR3, as DNA: TGTGCCAGCAGTGAAAACGGGTTTCAGTACTTC. Translating it yields CASSENGFQYF.

This clonotype was recorded at least ten times. This chain joins TRBV6-6 and TRBJ2-1; TRBD2 agrees at 9 bases. V gave up 3 bases and J gave up 8 bases; unmatched junction bases: 8. The CDR3 has 15 residues. The germline gives CDR1 MNHNY, CDR2 SVGAGI (reference sequence). This CDR3 reads CASSYLSGSFDEQFF. The CDR3 nucleotides read TGTGCCAGCAGTTATCTTAGCGGGAGTTTCGATGAGCAGTTCTTC.

The V call is TRBV6-5, the J call TRBJ1-6; the D is unclear. Germline CDR1 reads MNHEY; CDR2 reads SVGAGI. The CDR3 sequence is 13 residues long. V lost 6 bases and J lost 7, with 10 bases in between. In DNA, the CDR3 is TGTGCCAGCAGAAGGCAAACAAATTCACCCCTCCACTTT. This codes for CASRRQTNSPLHF.

V is TRBV5-1 and J is TRBJ2-2; TRBD2 matches at 9 bases. After removal of 3 bases from V and 4 bases from J, the junction contained 4 bases not matched to a gene. CDR1 is SGHRS and CDR2 is YFSETQ in the germline V gene. This CDR3 is built from 15 residues. The CDR3 region has the DNA TGCGCCAGCAGCTATAGCGGGAGTCTCACCGGGGAGCTGTTTTTT. Translating it yields CASSYSGSLTGELFF.

This clonotype was counted many times. V usage is TRBV5-8 and J usage is TRBJ2-5, with D hard to call. CDR3 length equals 14 residues. CDR1 is SGHTS, CDR2 YDEGEE, per germline. Trimming stripped 0 bases from V and 5 bases from J, with 11 bases between. CDR3 coding DNA: TGTGCCAGCAGCTTGGGAACGGGTGGGGAGACCCAGTACTTC. Translation: CASSLGTGGETQYF.

Ten or more counts support this clonotype. V is TRBV7-9 and J is TRBJ1-6, with D possibly matching TRBD1 (5 bases). This CDR3 is 12 amino acids long. Between the trimmed V and J ends, which lost 5 bases and 7 bases, there was a span of 6 bases. Germline assignment: CDR1 SEHNR and CDR2 FQNEAQ (reference sequence). CDR3: CASSPGNSPLHF. The CDR3 DNA is TGTGCCAGCAGCCCAGGGAATTCACCCCTCCACTTT.

This clonotype has ten or more counts. The chain carries TRBV20-1 and TRBJ2-3; 8 bases agree with TRBD2. From germline, CDR1 is DFQATT and CDR2 SNEGSKA (reference sequence). CDR3 length equals 16 residues. J gave up 4 bases and V 1 base, and 10 bases lay outside the gene matches. CDR3 region: CSARAAGAQAADTQYF. The CDR3 bases are TGCAGTGCTAGAGCAGCGGGGGCTCAGGCCGCAGATACGCAGTATTTT.

This chain uses TRBV29-1 with TRBJ2-4, with D possibly being TRBD1 (6 bases). The germline V gene has CDR1 SQVTM and CDR2 ANQGSEA. The CDR3 contains 14 residues. With 6 bases removed from V and 3 bases from J, the gap between germline ends came to 15 bases. In DNA form, the CDR3 reads TGCAGCGTGGCTCGGACAGCCAACAAAAACATTCAGTACTTC. Translated, it gives CSVARTANKNIQYF.